This TCR beta chain emerged from a study of CD8+ T cells in alopecia areata. The study's findings and limits: An increase in clonality over normal scalp was evident in lesional scalp, especially alopecia totalis/universalis.

CDR3 size: 13 residues. Looked up from germline, CDR1 is MNHNY and CDR2 is SVGAGI (reference sequence). Trimming cost V 10 bases and J 5 bases; bases outside gene matches: 7. Sequencing used cDNA as its template, made by extracting RNA and reverse transcribing it. TCRdb keeps only in-frame clones here, not all; method: immunoSEQ multiplex PCR. The table shows approximately 140,000 clones, with more than 40% occurring only once. There are a few counts of this clone. Its cognate antigen is unknown. Punch biopsies of lesional scalp, plus peripheral blood, were taken from alopecia areata patients. The V and J genes are TRBV6-6 and TRBJ2-5; TRBD1 agrees at 10 bases. Sequencing was performed on CD4+ T cells sorted from blood. This TCR was recovered from a human donor with alopecia areata. This chain's CDR3 is CATRQGARETQYF. The CDR3 DNA sequence: TGTGCCACCAGACAGGGGGCTCGGGAGACCCAGTACTTC.